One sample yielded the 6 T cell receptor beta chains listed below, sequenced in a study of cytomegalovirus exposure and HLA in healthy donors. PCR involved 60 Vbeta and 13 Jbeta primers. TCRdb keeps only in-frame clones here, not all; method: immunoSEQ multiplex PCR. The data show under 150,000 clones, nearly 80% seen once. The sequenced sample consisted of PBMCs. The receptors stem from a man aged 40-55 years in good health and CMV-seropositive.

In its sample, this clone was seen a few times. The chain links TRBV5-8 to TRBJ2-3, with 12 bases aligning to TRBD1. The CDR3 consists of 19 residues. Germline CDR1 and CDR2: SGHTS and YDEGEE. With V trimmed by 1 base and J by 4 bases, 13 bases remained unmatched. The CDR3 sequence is CASSLWGDRGRVGPDTQYF. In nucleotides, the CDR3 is TGTGCCAGCAGCTTGTGGGGGGACAGGGGGCGCGTGGGACCAGATACGCAGTATTTT. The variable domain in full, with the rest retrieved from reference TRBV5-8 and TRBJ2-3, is EAGVTQSPTHLIKTRGQQATLRCSPISGHTSVYWYQQALGLGLQFLLWYDEGEERNRGNFPPRFSGRQFPNYSSELNVNALELEDSALYLCASSLWGDRGRVGPDTQYFGPGTRLTVL.

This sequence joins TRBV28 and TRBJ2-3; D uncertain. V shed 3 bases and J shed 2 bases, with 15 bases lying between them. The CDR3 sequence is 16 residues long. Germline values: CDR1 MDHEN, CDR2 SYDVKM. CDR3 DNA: TGTGCCAGCAGTTTGCCGTTGGCGGATGCCACAGATACGCAGTATTTT. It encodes CASSLPLADATDTQYF.

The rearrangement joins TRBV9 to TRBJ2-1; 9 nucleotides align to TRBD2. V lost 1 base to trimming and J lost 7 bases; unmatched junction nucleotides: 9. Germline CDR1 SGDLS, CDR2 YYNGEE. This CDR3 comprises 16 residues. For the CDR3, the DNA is TGTGCCAGCAGCGTATCAGGGCTAGCGGGATATAATGAGCAGTTCTTC. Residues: CASSVSGLAGYNEQFF.

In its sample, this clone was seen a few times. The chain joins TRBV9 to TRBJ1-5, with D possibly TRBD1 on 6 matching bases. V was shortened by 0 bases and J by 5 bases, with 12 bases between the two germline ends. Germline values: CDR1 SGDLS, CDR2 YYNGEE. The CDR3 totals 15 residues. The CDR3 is CASSVGAGEYQPQHF. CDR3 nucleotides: TGTGCCAGCAGCGTAGGGGCAGGGGAGTATCAGCCCCAGCATTTT.

The CDR3 sequence is CAIREAGGQTGELFF. The CDR3 DNA reads TGTGCCATCAGGGAAGCGGGAGGGCAGACCGGGGAGCTGTTTTTT. The chain has TRBV10-3 and TRBJ2-2; 10 positions agree with TRBD2. Germline assignment: CDR1 ENHRY and CDR2 SYGVKD. Trimming removed 6 bases from V and 5 bases from J; junction bases left unmatched: 6. There are 15 residues in the CDR3.

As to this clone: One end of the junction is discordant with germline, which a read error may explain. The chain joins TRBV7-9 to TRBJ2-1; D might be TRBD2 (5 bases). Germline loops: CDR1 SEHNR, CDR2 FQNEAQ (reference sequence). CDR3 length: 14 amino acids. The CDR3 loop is CSSSLAIRYNEQFF. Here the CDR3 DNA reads TGTTCCAGCAGCTTAGCGATTCGGTACAATGAGCAGTTCTTC.